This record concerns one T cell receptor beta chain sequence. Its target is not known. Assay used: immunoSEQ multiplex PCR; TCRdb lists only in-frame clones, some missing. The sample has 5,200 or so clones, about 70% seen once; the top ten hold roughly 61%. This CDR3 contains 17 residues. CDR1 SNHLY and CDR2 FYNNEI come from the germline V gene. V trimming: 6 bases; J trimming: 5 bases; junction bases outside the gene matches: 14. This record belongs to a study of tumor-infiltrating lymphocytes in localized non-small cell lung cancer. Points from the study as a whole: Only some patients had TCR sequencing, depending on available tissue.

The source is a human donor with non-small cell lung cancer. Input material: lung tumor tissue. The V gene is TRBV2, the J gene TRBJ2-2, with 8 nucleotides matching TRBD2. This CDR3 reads CASRSFGAGEGTGELFF. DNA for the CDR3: TGTGCCAGCAGATCCTTCGGAGCGGGAGAGGGTACCGGGGAGCTGTTTTTT.